Below are 4 T cell receptor beta chains sequenced from a single sample in a study of shared clonotypes between healthy human individuals. Using immunoSEQ multiplex PCR, the repertoire was profiled, and TCRdb retains in-frame clones only, with some absent. The table shows around 530,000 clones, with around 78% occurring only once. The sample was PBMCs. The receptor set was obtained from a woman between 40 and 55 years old in good health. Some clones in this sample may be carry-over from other donors' samples.

This rearrangement joins TRBV7-9 to TRBJ1-2; D unclear. Deletions cut 5 bases from V and 3 bases from J, with 16 bases between. The CDR3 runs 15 residues. In germline, CDR1 is SEHNR, CDR2 FQNEAQ (reference sequence). CDR3 coding DNA: TGTGCCAGCAGCGCGCTCGGCCACCTAGACTATGGCTACACCTTC. As protein: CASSALGHLDYGYTF.

V and J are TRBV11-2 and TRBJ2-7; 9 positions agree with TRBD1. Germline CDR1 reads SGHAT; CDR2 reads FQNNGV. The CDR3 has 13 amino acids. The ends lost 7 bases at V and 3 bases at J; junction bases unmatched: 4. The DNA of the CDR3 is TGTGCCAGCACCGGGACAGGGTTCTACGAGCAGTACTTC. Its translation is CASTGTGFYEQYF. The entire variable domain, with the rest obtained from reference TRBV11-2 and TRBJ2-7, is as follows: EAGVAQSPRYKIIEKRQSVAFWCNPISGHATLYWYQQILGQGPKLLIQFQNNGVVDDSQLPKDRFSAERLKGVDSTLKIQPAKLEDSAVYLCASTGTGFYEQYFGPGTRLTVT.

The genes are TRBV11-2 and TRBJ1-1, with D unresolved. Trimming removed 5 bases from V and 11 bases from J, with 12 bases in between. This CDR3 comprises 11 residues. Germline assignment: CDR1 SGHAT and CDR2 FQNNGV. The CDR3 DNA is TGTGCCAGCAGCCTCTTTAACGAGGCTTTCTTT. Protein product: CASSLFNEAFF.

The rearrangement joins TRBV28 to TRBJ2-7; TRBD2 matches at 10 bases. The V gene end was trimmed by 5 bases and the J gene end by 3 bases; junction bases not matched to a gene: 13. The V gene's germline CDR1 is MDHEN and CDR2 SYDVKM. There are 17 residues in the CDR3. For the CDR3, the DNA is TGTGCCAGCAGTACGCCTCCTAGCGGGAGCCCTCTCTACGAGCAGTACTTC. As protein: CASSTPPSGSPLYEQYF.